The T cell receptor beta chain described here comes from a study of technical replicates of blood from several donors. Repertoires were generated with immunoSEQ multiplex PCR, while TCRdb's copy carries only in-frame clones and drops some. Of about 83,000 clones in the sample, about 92% are singletons; the top ten hold 0.25%. This CDR3 is built from 17 residues. V shed 4 bases and J 4 bases; nucleotides not matched to a gene: 12. CDR1 is SGHNT and CDR2 is YYREEE in the germline V gene (reference sequence). This clone came up once. The sequence was obtained from a human donor in good health. The sample taken for sequencing was T cells isolated from PBMCs. The chain uses TRBV5-4 and TRBJ1-2; TRBD1 matches 11 bases. CDR3 coding DNA: TGTGCCAGCAGCACCGGGACAGGGGGACTTCCTCGCTATGGCTACACCTTC. It specifies CASSTGTGGLPRYGYTF. The whole variable domain, filled in from reference TRBV5-4 and TRBJ1-2, reads ETGVTQSPTHLIKTRGQQVTLRCSSQSGHNTVSWYQQALGQGPQFIFQYYREEENGRGNFPPRFSGLQFPNYSSELNVNALELDDSALYLCASSTGTGGLPRYGYTFGSGTRLTVV.